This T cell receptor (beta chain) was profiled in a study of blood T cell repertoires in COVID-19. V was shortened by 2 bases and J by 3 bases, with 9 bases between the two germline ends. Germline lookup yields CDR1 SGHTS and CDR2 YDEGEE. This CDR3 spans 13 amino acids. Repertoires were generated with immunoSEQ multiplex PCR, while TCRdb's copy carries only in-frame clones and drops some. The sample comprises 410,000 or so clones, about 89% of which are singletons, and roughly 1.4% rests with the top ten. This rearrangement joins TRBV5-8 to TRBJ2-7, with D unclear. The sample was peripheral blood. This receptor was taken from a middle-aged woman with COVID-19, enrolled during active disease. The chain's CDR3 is CASSFPGNYEQYF. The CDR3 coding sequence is TGTGCCAGCAGCTTTCCAGGCAACTACGAGCAGTACTTC.